This T cell receptor beta chain was documented in a study of OX40 agonist ivuxolimab in advanced cancers. Whole-study context: The patients got ivuxolimab, which is an agonistic anti-OX40 (CD134) antibody.

On cycle 4 day 1 and cycle 7 day 1, as well as at baseline, blood was sampled. This CDR3 region has 15 residues. CDR1 and CDR2 (germline): MDHEN, SYDVKM. With 6 bases removed from V and 4 bases from J, the gap between germline ends came to 19 bases. On this clone: The antigen is not known.

Points from the study as a whole: Clonal expansion was seen in CD4+ and CD8+ blood T cells by week 6 at 0.1 to 3.0 mg/kg.

Assay: immunoSEQ multiplex PCR; the TCRdb copy retains only in-frame clones and omits some. The data contain about 69,000 clones, around 90% of them singletons. The chain recombines TRBV28 with TRBJ2-7; perhaps TRBD1 as D (5 bases). Sequencing used CD4+ or CD8+ T cells sorted from blood, obtained in a trial of the OX40 agonist ivuxolimab. This receptor was taken from an adult with an advanced solid tumor such as melanoma, head and neck, liver or kidney cancer. CDR3 loop: CASRPGQGRLYEQYF. As DNA, the CDR3 is TGTGCCAGCAGGCCGGGTCAGGGAAGGCTATACGAGCAGTACTTC. Drawing the rest from reference TRBV28 and TRBJ2-7, the complete variable domain is DVKVTQSSRYLVKRTGEKVFLECVQDMDHENMFWYRQDPGLGLRLIYFSYDVKMKEKGDIPEGYSVSREKKERFSLILESASTNQTSMYLCASRPGQGRLYEQYFGPGTRLTVT.